This entry describes one T cell receptor (beta chain). The target antigen is unknown. MiXCR, applied by TCRdb to the RACE reads, yields one record per CDR3 protein. The profile covers 75,000 to 95,000 distinct CDR3 sequences, with 12% appearing a single time and approximately 3.7% taken by the ten largest. CDR1 is MNHNS and CDR2 is SASEGT in the germline V gene. This CDR3 is 14 amino acids long. V lost 3 bases and J lost 2; bases outside the gene matches: 4. The record originates from a study of human T cells and chemical hapten exposure. Study findings and constraints: Patch test score was positively correlated with the counts of PT1 expanded TCRs. The number of TCRs above 1 in 1000 frequency did not change after DPC sensitization.

Time point denoted: patch test 1, 2 weeks after DPC sensitization. Indicated treatment: therapeutic diphenylcyclopropenone sensitization with weekly scalp DPC. Donation of samples came from alopecia patients who were 18 to 70 years old and suitable for DPC. Total RNA was isolated from whole blood that had not been fractionated. This TCR was recovered from a woman between 55 and 75 years old with alopecia areata. Some clones in this sample may be carry-over from other donors' samples. The sequences come from whole blood, collected in connection with sensitization to the hapten diphenylcyclopropenone (DPC). The gene calls are TRBV6-1 and TRBJ2-7, with 7 bases matching TRBD1. The CDR3 sequence is CASSDWQGAYEQYF. CDR3 sequence (DNA): TGTGCCAGCAGTGACTGGCAGGGGGCCTACGAGCAGTACTTC.